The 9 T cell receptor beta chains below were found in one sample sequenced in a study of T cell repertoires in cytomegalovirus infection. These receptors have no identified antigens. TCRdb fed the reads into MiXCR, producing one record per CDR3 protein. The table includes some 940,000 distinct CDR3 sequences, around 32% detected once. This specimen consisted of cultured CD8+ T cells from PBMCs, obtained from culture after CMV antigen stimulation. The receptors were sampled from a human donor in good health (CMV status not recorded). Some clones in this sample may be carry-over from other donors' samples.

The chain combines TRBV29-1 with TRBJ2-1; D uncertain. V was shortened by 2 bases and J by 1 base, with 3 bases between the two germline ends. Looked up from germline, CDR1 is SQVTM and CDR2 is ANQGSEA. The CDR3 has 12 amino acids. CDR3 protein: CSVEQSYNEQFF. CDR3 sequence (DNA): TGCAGCGTTGAACAATCCTACAATGAGCAGTTCTTC.

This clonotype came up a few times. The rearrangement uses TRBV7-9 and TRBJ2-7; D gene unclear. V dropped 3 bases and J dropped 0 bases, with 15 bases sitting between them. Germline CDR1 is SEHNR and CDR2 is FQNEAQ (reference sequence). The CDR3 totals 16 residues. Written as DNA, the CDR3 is TGTGCCAGCAGCTTGAGTAACACCCTAAGCTCCTACGAGCAGTACTTC. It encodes CASSLSNTLSSYEQYF.

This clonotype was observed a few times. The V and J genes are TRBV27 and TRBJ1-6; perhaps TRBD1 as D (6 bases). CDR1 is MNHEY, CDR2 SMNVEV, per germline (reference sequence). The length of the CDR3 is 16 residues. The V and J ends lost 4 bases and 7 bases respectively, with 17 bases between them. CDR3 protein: CASSWGLGQRNSPLHF. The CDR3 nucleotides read TGTGCCAGCAGTTGGGGGCTTGGGCAGAGGAATTCACCCCTCCACTTT.

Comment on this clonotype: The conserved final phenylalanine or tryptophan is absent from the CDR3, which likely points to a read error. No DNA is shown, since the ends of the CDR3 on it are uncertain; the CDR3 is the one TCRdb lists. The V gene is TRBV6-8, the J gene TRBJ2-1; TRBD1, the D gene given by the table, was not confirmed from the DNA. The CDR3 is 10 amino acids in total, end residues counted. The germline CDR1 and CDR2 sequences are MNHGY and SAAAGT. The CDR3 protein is CASSGGEGPL.

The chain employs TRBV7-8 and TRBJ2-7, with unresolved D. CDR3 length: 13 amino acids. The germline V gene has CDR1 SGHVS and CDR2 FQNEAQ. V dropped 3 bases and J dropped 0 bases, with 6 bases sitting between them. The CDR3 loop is CASSLTNSYEQYF. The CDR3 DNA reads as TGTGCCAGCAGCTTGACAAACTCCTACGAGCAGTACTTC.

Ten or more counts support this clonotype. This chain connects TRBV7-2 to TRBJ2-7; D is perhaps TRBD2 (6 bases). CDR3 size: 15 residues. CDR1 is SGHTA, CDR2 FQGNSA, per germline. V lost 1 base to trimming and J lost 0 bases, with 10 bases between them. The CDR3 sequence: CASSLGVGGSYEQYF. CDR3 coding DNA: TGTGCCAGCAGCTTAGGAGTGGGGGGCTCCTACGAGCAGTACTTC.

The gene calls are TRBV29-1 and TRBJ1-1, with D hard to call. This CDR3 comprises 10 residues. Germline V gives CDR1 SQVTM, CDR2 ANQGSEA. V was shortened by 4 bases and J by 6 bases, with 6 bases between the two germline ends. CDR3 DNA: TGCAGCGTTGGAGGGTCTGAAGCTTTCTTT. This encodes CSVGGSEAFF.

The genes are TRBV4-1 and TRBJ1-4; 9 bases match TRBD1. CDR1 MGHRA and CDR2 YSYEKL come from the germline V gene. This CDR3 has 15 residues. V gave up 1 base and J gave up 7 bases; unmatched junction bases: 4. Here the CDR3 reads CASSQVTGGVEKLFF. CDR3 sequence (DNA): TGCGCCAGCAGCCAAGTGACAGGGGGAGTTGAAAAACTGTTTTTT.

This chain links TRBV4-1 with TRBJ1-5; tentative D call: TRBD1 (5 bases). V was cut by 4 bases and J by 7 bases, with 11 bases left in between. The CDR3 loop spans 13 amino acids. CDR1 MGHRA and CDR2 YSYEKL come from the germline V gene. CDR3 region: CASSPGVWQPQHF. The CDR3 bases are TGCGCCAGCAGCCCGGGGGTCTGGCAGCCCCAGCATTTT.